This TCR beta chain came from a study of blood T cell repertoires in COVID-19. V dropped 6 bases and J dropped 4 bases, with 9 bases sitting between them. The CDR3 covers 12 residues. Some clones are missing from TCRdb's copy, which holds only in-frame ones; the method was immunoSEQ multiplex PCR. The table lists approximately 100,000 clones, roughly 85% of them singletons. The clonotype was recovered from a human donor in a cohort sampled during active COVID-19. Input material: peripheral blood. The chain is built from TRBV12-3 or TRBV12-4 and TRBJ1-1; the D gene is possibly TRBD1 (5 bases). CDR3 nucleotides: TGTGCCAGCAGGGGGGGAGGCACTGAAGCTTTCTTT. Its translation: CASRGGGTEAFF.